These 25 T cell receptor beta chains share one sample of origin, sequenced in a study of blood T cell repertoires in COVID-19. Here immunoSEQ multiplex PCR was the method, and the copy in TCRdb shows in-frame clones only, minus some. The data show fewer than 15,000 clones, with around 76% seen just once and around 43% held by the top ten. Sequenced sample: peripheral blood. These receptors were collected from an elderly woman with acute or convalescent COVID-19.

V is TRBV18 and J is TRBJ1-1, with D uncertain. The CDR3 is made up of 13 amino acids. Trimming removed 2 bases at V and 1 base at J, with 5 bases between. Germline V gives CDR1 KGHSH, CDR2 LQKENI. CDR3 in DNA: TGTGCCAGCTCACCAAGCGAGAACACTGAAGCTTTCTTT. Translating gives CASSPSENTEAFF.

The rearrangement joins TRBV3-1 (or the pseudogene TRBV3-2) to TRBJ2-4; D uncertain. The CDR3 covers 14 residues. Trimming stripped 4 bases from V and 6 bases from J, with 13 bases between. Germline CDR1 and CDR2: LGHDT and YNNKEL (reference sequence). The CDR3 region has the DNA TGTGCCAGCAGCCCCCAAGCATCGGGAAACATTCAGTACTTC. Translating gives CASSPQASGNIQYF.

The chain employs TRBV7-3 and TRBJ2-2; D is possibly TRBD2 (5 bases). CDR1 SGHTA and CDR2 FQGTGA come from the germline V gene. V lost 4 bases, J lost 2 bases, and 8 bases lay in between. CDR3 length: 14 amino acids. The CDR3 region has the DNA TGTGCCAGCAGCTCGTCGGGAAACACCGGGGAGCTGTTTTTT. Translation: CASSSSGNTGELFF. Using reference TRBV7-3 and TRBJ2-2 for the parts outside the CDR3, the full variable domain is GAGVSQTPSNKVTEKGKYVELRCDPISGHTALYWYRQSLGQGPEFLIYFQGTGAADDSGLPNDRFFAVRPEGSVSTLKIQRTERGDSAVYLCASSSSGNTGELFFGEGSRLTVL.

The chain links TRBV10-3 to TRBJ2-3, with D possibly being TRBD1 (6 bases). Per germline, CDR1 ENHRY and CDR2 SYGVKD. V was cut by 6 bases and J by 0 bases, with 13 bases left in between. This CDR3 is 15 amino acids long. The CDR3 loop reads CAISSGTTSTDTQYF. In nucleotides, the CDR3 is TGTGCCATCAGCTCCGGGACAACTAGCACAGATACGCAGTATTTT.

The gene calls are TRBV7-3 and TRBJ2-2; 10 positions agree with TRBD1. From germline, CDR1 is SGHTA and CDR2 FQGTGA. V was clipped by 6 bases and J by 6 bases; unmatched bases: 4. This CDR3 spans 14 amino acids. The chain's CDR3 is CASRQGTGAGELFF. CDR3 in DNA: TGTGCCAGCAGGCAAGGGACAGGGGCCGGGGAGCTGTTTTTT.

This chain joins TRBV6-5 and TRBJ1-6; a weak D match, TRBD1 (6 bases). V lost 5 bases, J lost 11 bases, and 19 bases lay in between. The length of the CDR3 is 15 residues. CDR1 and CDR2 (germline): MNHEY, SVGAGI. The CDR3: CASSPTTGRGTPLHF. CDR3 DNA sequence: TGTGCCAGCAGTCCGACGACAGGACGAGGGACACCCCTCCACTTT.

The CDR3 coding sequence is TGTGCCAGTAGGTCACAGGCTGGTGAAAAACTGTTTTTT. It is translated as CASRSQAGEKLFF. The chain employs TRBV19 and TRBJ1-4, with a possible D match to TRBD1 (5 bases). The V gene's germline CDR1 is LNHDA and CDR2 SQIVND (reference sequence). The V gene lost 6 bases and the J gene lost 7 bases, with 12 bases spanning the gap. This CDR3 contains 13 residues.

V usage is TRBV2 and J usage is TRBJ1-2, with 8 bases lining up with TRBD1. The CDR3 runs 16 residues. Losses at the gene ends were 6 bases for V and 5 bases for J; bases not matched to a gene: 14. Per the germline V gene, CDR1 is SNHLY and CDR2 is FYNNEI. This CDR3 reads CASSGTGGGIWYGYTF. CDR3 bases: TGTGCCAGCAGCGGGACAGGTGGGGGAATATGGTATGGCTACACCTTC.

This chain links TRBV11-3 with TRBJ2-2; the D is unclear. The CDR3 is 13 amino acids. The V gene's germline CDR1 is SGHNT and CDR2 YENEEA. Trimming took 2 bases from V and 6 from J, leaving 7 bases between them. CDR3 sequence: CASSLSVSGELFF. For the CDR3, the DNA is TGTGCCAGCAGCTTATCTGTCTCCGGGGAGCTGTTTTTT.

The chain is built from TRBV30 and TRBJ1-4; TRBD1 matches at 11 bases. V shed 2 bases and J 7 bases; nucleotides not matched to a gene: 3. The germline V gene encodes CDR1 GTSNPN and CDR2 SVGIG (reference sequence). The CDR3 has 14 residues. In DNA form, the CDR3 reads TGTGCCTGGAGTTTGGGGACAGGGGGTGAAAAACTGTTTTTT. It yields the protein CAWSLGTGGEKLFF.

This clone was seen a handful of times. The chain couples TRBV5-5 to TRBJ2-3; a weak D match, TRBD2 (6 bases). Germline V gene data show CDR1 as SGHKS and CDR2 as YYEKEE (reference sequence). The CDR3 is made up of 14 amino acids. The V and J ends lost 4 bases and 4 bases respectively, with 13 bases between them. The CDR3 nucleotides read TGTGCCAGCAGCCGGGAGTGGGGGGCAGATACGCAGTATTTT. It codes for CASSREWGADTQYF.

The gene calls are TRBV19 and TRBJ2-5; 13 bases match TRBD2. The CDR3 extends over 17 amino acids. The germline V gene has CDR1 LNHDA and CDR2 SQIVND (reference sequence). V lost 3 bases and J lost 4; bases outside the gene matches: 8. CDR3 loop: CASSIGRTSGGPETQYF. CDR3 nucleotides: TGTGCCAGTAGTATTGGCCGGACTAGCGGGGGCCCAGAGACCCAGTACTTC.

The chain has TRBV6-5 and TRBJ2-7; 7 bases line up with TRBD2. Germline CDR1 is MNHEY and CDR2 is SVGAGI. The ends lost 11 bases at V and 3 bases at J; junction bases unmatched: 16. This CDR3 comprises 15 residues. The CDR3 coding sequence is TGTGCCTCGCGGGAGTCCGGGAACGCATACTACGAGCAGTACTTC. This encodes CASRESGNAYYEQYF.

This chain joins TRBV27 and TRBJ2-3; 8 positions agree with TRBD2. Germline V CDR1 and CDR2: MNHEY, SMNVEV (reference sequence). V dropped 4 bases and J dropped 2; count of bases not matched to a gene: 11. This CDR3 contains 17 residues. The CDR3 reads CASSSRYERGNTDTQYF. In DNA, the CDR3 is TGTGCCAGCAGTTCCCGCTATGAGCGGGGGAACACAGATACGCAGTATTTT.

The chain joins TRBV7-2 to TRBJ2-2; D may be TRBD2 (6 bases). V was trimmed by 5 bases and J by 1 base, leaving 11 bases between them. The CDR3 contains 15 residues. Per the germline V gene, CDR1 is SGHTA and CDR2 is FQGNSA. The CDR3 nucleotides read TGTGCCAGCAGCCCGATGGGACTGAACACCGGGGAGCTGTTTTTT. It encodes CASSPMGLNTGELFF.

The DNA for the CDR3 is TGTGCCATCTCCTGGACAGGGGGGAGCTACGAGCAGTACTTC. Protein product: CAISWTGGSYEQYF. V is TRBV10-3 and J is TRBJ2-7; the match to TRBD1 covers 10 bases. The CDR3 consists of 14 residues. J was trimmed by 3 bases and V by 8 bases; bases with no gene match: 7. Germline CDR1 and CDR2: ENHRY and SYGVKD.

The rearrangement joins TRBV19 to TRBJ2-5; 11 nucleotides line up with TRBD2. Losses at the gene ends were 4 bases for V and 0 bases for J; bases not matched to a gene: 10. The CDR3 is made up of 18 amino acids. CDR1 and CDR2 (germline): LNHDA, SQIVND (reference sequence). Here the CDR3 reads CASSKSLAGGPYQETQYF. The CDR3 DNA is TGTGCCAGTAGTAAGTCGTTAGCGGGGGGGCCGTACCAAGAGACCCAGTACTTC.

The gene calls are TRBV6-5 and TRBJ2-3, with D unresolved. CDR1 is MNHEY, CDR2 SVGAGI, per germline. The CDR3 covers 14 residues. V was cut by 7 bases and J by 0 bases, with 11 bases left in between. CDR3 nucleotides: TGTGCCAGCACTATCCATTCTAGCACAGATACGCAGTATTTT. This translates into CASTIHSSTDTQYF.

The chain uses TRBV5-1 and TRBJ1-2, with 8 bases aligning to TRBD1. Germline V gives CDR1 SGHRS, CDR2 YFSETQ. This CDR3 spans 13 amino acids. With 3 bases clipped from V and 10 bases from J, the junction kept 8 bases outside the gene matches. CDR3: CASSSGQGIDYTF. The CDR3 coding sequence is TGCGCCAGCAGCTCCGGACAGGGTATTGACTACACCTTC.

This clone was counted only a few times. This chain connects TRBV20-1 to TRBJ2-5; TRBD2 might be the D (5 bases). Germline lookup yields CDR1 DFQATT and CDR2 SNEGSKA (reference sequence). V was pared by 2 bases and J by 5 bases, with 6 bases between. The CDR3 is 11 residues long. The CDR3 loop is CSARTGETQYF. Written as DNA, the CDR3 is TGCAGTGCTAGAACGGGGGAGACCCAGTACTTC.

The chain combines TRBV25-1 with TRBJ2-3; no clear D gene. Germline-derived CDR1 and CDR2 are MGHDK and SYGVNS. V lost 9 bases and J lost 8, with 12 bases in between. This CDR3 has 11 amino acids. The DNA of the CDR3 is TGTGCCAGACTTAGCAAACCTACGCAGTATTTT. Protein sequence: CARLSKPTQYF.

This sequence joins TRBV6-6 and TRBJ2-5, with D possibly being TRBD2 (5 bases). Germline V CDR1 and CDR2: MNHNY, SVGAGI (reference sequence). The CDR3 length is 14 residues. The ends were cut back, 6 bases at V and 0 bases at J, with 11 bases in the middle. In DNA, the CDR3 is TGTGCCAGCAGCCAACTAGGCAACCAAGAGACCCAGTACTTC. It encodes CASSQLGNQETQYF.

Details on this clone: Mismatch with germline at one junction end may stem from a read error. V and J are TRBV6-6 and TRBJ1-1; the D is unclear. Per germline, CDR1 MNHNY and CDR2 SVGAGI (reference sequence). This CDR3 comprises 13 residues. In DNA, the CDR3 is TGTGCCAGCAGTTACTCGTCGGAGGTCATAAGCCTCTTT. Protein sequence: CASSYSSEVISLF.

The J gene is TRBJ1-1, the V gene TRBV7-9; D unclear. The V gene lost 2 bases and the J gene lost 4 bases, with 14 bases spanning the gap. Germline V gene sequence: CDR1 SEHNR, CDR2 FQNEAQ (reference sequence). This CDR3 is 15 amino acids long. CDR3 sequence reads: CASSLNEGSGTEAFF. The DNA for the CDR3 is TGTGCCAGCAGCTTAAACGAGGGTTCGGGCACTGAAGCTTTCTTT.

Comments on this clone: Other nucleotide sequences from this sample produce the same CDR3. V is TRBV5-1 and J is TRBJ2-1; 7 bases align to TRBD1. Germline V CDR1 and CDR2: SGHRS, YFSETQ. V was clipped by 4 bases and J by 5 bases; unmatched bases: 3. This CDR3 contains 13 residues. As DNA, the CDR3 is TGCGCCAGCAGCCCGCAGGGGGACAATGAGCAGTTCTTC. Amino acid sequence: CASSPQGDNEQFF.